The 21 T cell receptor beta chains below were found in one sample sequenced in a study of blood T cell repertoires in COVID-19. The data were produced by immunoSEQ multiplex PCR, yet TCRdb's version contains in-frame clones alone and is incomplete. Counted here are some 160,000 clones, 79% occurring once; the ten biggest clones make up under 10%. The specimen was peripheral blood. The receptors here all came from a man in his fifties with active or convalescent COVID-19.

The chain combines TRBV2 with TRBJ2-7; 10 nucleotides line up with TRBD2. The V and J ends lost 8 bases and 0 bases, in that order; junction bases with no gene match: 7. The V gene's germline CDR1 is SNHLY and CDR2 FYNNEI. This CDR3 region has 15 residues. The CDR3 protein is CASPRLAGLSYEQYF. Written as DNA, the CDR3 is TGTGCCAGCCCCCGACTAGCGGGTCTCTCCTACGAGCAGTACTTC. The full variable domain, rest sourced from reference TRBV2 and TRBJ2-7, is EPEVTQTPSHQVTQMGQEVILRCVPISNHLYFYWYRQILGQKVEFLVSFYNNEISEKSEIFDDQFSVERPDGSNFTLKIRSTKLEDSAMYFCASPRLAGLSYEQYFGPGTRLTVT.

The chain combines TRBV19 with TRBJ1-5, with TRBD1 identical over 9 bases. V trimming: 7 bases; J trimming: 7 bases; junction bases outside the gene matches: 11. Germline V gene data show CDR1 as LNHDA and CDR2 as SQIVND (reference sequence). CDR3 size: 15 residues. This chain's CDR3 is CASTSANRGRQPQHF. The CDR3 DNA reads as TGTGCCAGTACGAGCGCTAACAGGGGGCGGCAGCCCCAGCATTTT.

The chain uses TRBV28 and TRBJ2-7; D is possibly TRBD1 (5 bases). The CDR3 has 14 amino acids. V was clipped by 6 bases and J by 2 bases, with 14 bases between them. CDR1 is MDHEN and CDR2 is SYDVKM in the germline V gene. The CDR3 bases are TGTGCCAGCAGAACGAATAGGGGTACCTACGAGCAGTACTTC. This gives the protein CASRTNRGTYEQYF.

The chain recombines TRBV5-1 with TRBJ1-1; D is perhaps TRBD1 (6 bases). V gave up 4 bases and J gave up 2 bases, with 15 bases separating them. This CDR3 has 15 amino acids. Germline CDR1 reads SGHRS; CDR2 reads YFSETQ. CDR3 amino acids: CASSGGQYVNTEAFF. CDR3 DNA sequence: TGCGCCAGCAGCGGCGGACAGTATGTCAACACTGAAGCTTTCTTT.

This clone has more than one count but fewer than ten. The V and J genes are TRBV20-1 and TRBJ2-7, with TRBD2 identical over 7 bases. CDR1 and CDR2 (germline): DFQATT, SNEGSKA (reference sequence). The length of the CDR3 is 15 residues. V gave up 3 bases and J gave up 2 bases; unmatched junction bases: 10. This CDR3 is CSASPPGGGTYEQYF. Written as DNA, the CDR3 is TGCAGTGCTAGTCCCCCTGGGGGGGGAACCTACGAGCAGTACTTC.

The rearrangement joins TRBV5-4 to TRBJ2-3, with TRBD1 matching over 8 bases. Unmatched junction bases numbered 3, after V lost 3 bases and J lost 3 bases. The V gene's germline CDR1 is SGHNT and CDR2 YYREEE (reference sequence). This CDR3 is built from 14 residues. CDR3 DNA sequence: TGTGCCAGCAGCTACGGACAGGGTACAGATACGCAGTATTTT. Its translation is CASSYGQGTDTQYF.

This chain uses TRBV11-2 with TRBJ2-1; D is perhaps TRBD2 (6 bases). Trimming shortened V by 0 bases and J by 9 bases, and 18 bases separated the two germline ends. The germline CDR1 and CDR2 sequences are SGHAT and FQNNGV. The CDR3 spans 16 residues. CDR3 in amino acids: CASSLDSTGESGEQFF. The CDR3 DNA sequence: TGTGCCAGCAGCTTAGATAGTACGGGAGAGAGTGGTGAGCAGTTCTTC.

The genes are TRBV29-1 and TRBJ1-2; TRBD1 aligns across 10 bases. V lost 7 bases to trimming and J lost 4 bases; unmatched junction nucleotides: 12. The CDR3 spans 15 residues. Per the germline V gene, CDR1 is SQVTM and CDR2 is ANQGSEA. DNA for the CDR3: TGCAGCGCAGCTCCGGTCGGACAGGGGGGCTATGGCTACACCTTC. Translation: CSAAPVGQGGYGYTF.

This chain uses TRBV2 with TRBJ2-7; 8 bases align to TRBD1. V trimming: 5 bases; J trimming: 7 bases; junction bases outside the gene matches: 7. The CDR3 has 13 residues. CDR1 and CDR2 from the germline V gene are SNHLY and FYNNEI. The CDR3 region has the DNA TGTGCCAGCAGTTTCGACAGGGGAGGTGAGCAGTACTTC. Its protein product is CASSFDRGGEQYF.

V gene TRBV7-9 combines with J gene TRBJ1-1, with D perhaps matching TRBD1 (5 bases). In germline, CDR1 is SEHNR, CDR2 FQNEAQ (reference sequence). The CDR3 length is 14 residues. The V gene lost 1 base and the J gene lost 1 base, with 7 bases spanning the gap. The CDR3 DNA follows: TGTGCCAGCAGCTTAGGGACACGGAACACTGAAGCTTTCTTT. This codes for CASSLGTRNTEAFF.

The V call is TRBV27, the J call TRBJ2-7; TRBD2 might be the D (6 bases). CDR1 is MNHEY, CDR2 SMNVEV, per germline (reference sequence). There are 15 residues in the CDR3. V dropped 6 bases and J dropped 7 bases, with 22 bases sitting between them. CDR3 amino acids: CASRPPGLAEEEQYF. CDR3 sequence (DNA): TGTGCCAGCAGACCTCCGGGACTGGCCGAGGAGGAGCAGTACTTC.

The gene calls are TRBV30 and TRBJ1-2; D remains ambiguous. CDR3 length: 11 residues. V dropped 0 bases and J dropped 8 bases, with 7 bases sitting between them. The V gene's germline CDR1 is GTSNPN and CDR2 SVGIG (reference sequence). The chain's CDR3 is CAWSVGVGYTF. The CDR3 DNA follows: TGTGCCTGGAGTGTCGGGGTGGGCTACACCTTC.

The chain joins TRBV28 to TRBJ1-4; D uncertain. Germline V CDR1 and CDR2: MDHEN, SYDVKM. The ends were cut back, 6 bases at V and 1 base at J, with 9 bases in the middle. The CDR3 spans 14 residues. CDR3 amino acids: CASSLAGTNEKLFF. The CDR3, as DNA: TGTGCCAGCAGCCTCGCCGGAACTAATGAAAAACTGTTTTTT.

This clone was detected only a few times. The V and J genes are TRBV2 and TRBJ1-1; maybe TRBD1 (6 bases). The CDR3 runs 15 residues. From germline, CDR1 is SNHLY and CDR2 FYNNEI. V gave up 6 bases and J gave up 3 bases, with 17 bases separating them. The CDR3 loop is CASRGHRGGDTEAFF. Here the CDR3 DNA reads TGTGCCAGCAGGGGACACCGTGGTGGGGACACTGAAGCTTTCTTT.

This sequence joins TRBV28 and TRBJ1-1; 12 bases fit TRBD1. Germline lookup yields CDR1 MDHEN and CDR2 SYDVKM. This CDR3 contains 15 residues. The V and J ends lost 5 bases and 6 bases, in that order; junction bases with no gene match: 7. The CDR3 spells CASSPGQGAFAEAFF. CDR3 in DNA: TGTGCCAGCAGTCCGGGACAGGGGGCTTTCGCTGAAGCTTTCTTT.

The J gene is TRBJ2-1, the V gene TRBV28, with TRBD2 matching over 8 bases. CDR3 length equals 15 residues. The V segment lost 5 bases and the J segment 9 bases; nucleotides outside the gene matches: 12. Germline CDR1 reads MDHEN; CDR2 reads SYDVKM. The DNA for the CDR3 is TGTGCCAGCAGTCTCCCAAGCGGGAGCTTGGGTGAGCAGTTCTTC. Its protein is CASSLPSGSLGEQFF.

The CDR3 sequence: CASSLGEGYQQYF. CDR3 bases: TGTGCCAGCAGCTTAGGGGAGGGGTATCAGCAGTACTTC. V and J are TRBV7-6 and TRBJ2-7; 7 nucleotides match TRBD2. Germline CDR1 and CDR2: SGHVS and FNYEAQ. The junction had 5 bases not matched to a gene; V was cut back by 1 base and J by 8 bases. There are 13 residues in the CDR3.

This chain links TRBV18 with TRBJ1-1, with D unresolved. The V gene's germline CDR1 is KGHSH and CDR2 LQKENI. V was pared by 3 bases and J by 8 bases, with 7 bases between. The CDR3 is made up of 11 amino acids. This CDR3 is CASSPQAEAFF. CDR3 in DNA: TGTGCCAGCTCACCTCAAGCCGAAGCTTTCTTT. The full variable domain, its missing parts supplied by reference TRBV18 and TRBJ1-1, is NAGVMQNPRHLVRRRGQEARLRCSPMKGHSHVYWYRQLPEEGLKFMVYLQKENIIDESGMPKERFSAEFPKEGPSILRIQQVVRGDSAAYFCASSPQAEAFFGQGTRLTVV.

The chain has TRBV9 and TRBJ2-1, with D tentatively TRBD1 (5 bases). With 4 bases removed from V and 3 bases from J, the gap between germline ends came to 14 bases. The CDR3 has 15 amino acids. Germline CDR1 is SGDLS and CDR2 is YYNGEE. CDR3 residues: CASSPQGYNYNEQFF. The DNA for the CDR3 is TGTGCCAGCAGCCCCCAGGGATACAACTACAATGAGCAGTTCTTC. The full variable domain, completed using reference TRBV9 and TRBJ2-1, is DSGVTQTPKHLITATGQRVTLRCSPRSGDLSVYWYQQSLDQGLQFLIQYYNGEERAKGNILERFSAQQFPDLHSELNLSSLELGDSALYFCASSPQGYNYNEQFFGPGTRLTVL.

This chain uses TRBV3-1 (or the pseudogene TRBV3-2) with TRBJ1-1; no clear D gene. The germline V gene encodes CDR1 LGHDT and CDR2 YNNKEL (reference sequence). This CDR3 region has 14 residues. Trimming removed 4 bases at V and 5 bases at J, with 14 bases between. The CDR3 protein is CASSLTLRGTEAFF. CDR3 in DNA: TGTGCCAGCAGCCTCACCCTTCGGGGAACTGAAGCTTTCTTT.

The chain recombines TRBV15 with TRBJ2-2; D unresolved. V dropped 0 bases and J dropped 1 base, with 18 bases sitting between them. Germline CDR1 and CDR2: LNHNV and YYDKDF (reference sequence). The CDR3 has 19 amino acids. The CDR3 DNA is TGTGCCACCAGCAGAGATCTACTTCATTCCTTAAGGAACACCGGGGAGCTGTTTTTT. It codes for CATSRDLLHSLRNTGELFF.